This is a list of T cell receptor beta chains from one sample in a study of cytomegalovirus exposure and HLA in healthy donors. TCRdb keeps only in-frame clones here, not all; method: immunoSEQ multiplex PCR. This sample has over 150,000 clones, with just under 75% found just once. The sample comprised PBMCs. These receptors all come from a woman in her twenties or thirties in good health and CMV-seropositive. The CDR3 runs from the conserved cysteine through the conserved F or W. D genes are given only for firm matches. Size is omitted from some rows. Given values are once, few, many or a class for expanded clones.

>TRBV18|TRBJ1-1|-|-
TGTGCCAGCTCACCGCGAAACTTACAGGGAACTGAAGCTTTCTTT
CASSPRNLQGTEAFF
>TRBV28|TRBJ1-2|-|TRBD1
TGTGCCAGCAGTTTAGACAGGGCTCGGAGGGGCTACACCTTC
CASSLDRARRGYTF
>TRBV29-1|TRBJ2-7|-|TRBD1
TGCAGCGCCGGGACAGCTTCGGGGTTGGGCGAGCAGTACTTC
CSAGTASGLGEQYF
>TRBV5-1|TRBJ1-2|-|-
TGCGCCAGCAGCTTGGTGTCAACAAGCTATGGCTACACCTTC
CASSLVSTSYGYTF
>TRBV7-9|TRBJ2-7|once|TRBD2
TGTTCCAGCAGCTCCCAGACTAGCGGGGTGCGGGAGCAGTACTTC
CSSSSQTSGVREQYF
>TRBV5-4|TRBJ2-5|once|-
TGTGCCAGCAGCTTGGCAGGAATTCGAGAGACCCAGTACTTC
CASSLAGIRETQYF
>TRBV6-5|TRBJ2-7|-|TRBD2
TGTGCCAGCAGTTACCAATCTAGCGGGAGGTTTGAGCAGTACTTC
CASSYQSSGRFEQYF
>TRBV7-9|TRBJ2-3|-|-
TGTTCCAGCAGCTTAGAGGTACGGGAGCTCACAGATACGCAGTATTTT
CSSSLEVRELTDTQYF
>TRBV6-6|TRBJ2-3|-|-
TGTGCCAGCAGTATAGTGGATACGCAGTATTTT
CASSIVDTQYF
>TRBV5-1|TRBJ2-6|-|TRBD2
TGCGCCAGCAGCCCCGGCGGGGGGGTCAACGTCCTGACTTTC
CASSPGGGVNVLTF
>TRBV5-5|TRBJ1-2|-|TRBD1
TGTGCCAGCAGCCTGGACAGGGGCGACTATGGCTACACCTTC
CASSLDRGDYGYTF
>TRBV28|TRBJ2-1|-|TRBD2
TGTGCCAGCAGTTTACCAGGACTAGCGGGAGGGGCCCTAGATGAGCAGTTCTTC
CASSLPGLAGGALDEQFF
>TRBV18|TRBJ1-1|-|TRBD1
TGTGCCAGCTCACCCGGACAGGGCAGGACTGAAGCTTTCTTT
CASSPGQGRTEAFF
>TRBV6-5|TRBJ2-7|-|TRBD2
TGTGCCAGCAGGGGGGGTAGCGGGATCTCCTACGAGCAGTACTTC
CASRGGSGISYEQYF
>TRBV19|TRBJ1-2|-|TRBD1
TGTGCCAGTCTGGGACAGGCTTCTAACTATGGCTACACCTTC
CASLGQASNYGYTF
>TRBV6-1|TRBJ2-1|-|-
TGTGCCACTCGCCAGGGGTACAATGAGCAGTTCTTC
CATRQGYNEQFF
>TRBV7-2|TRBJ1-1|once|-
TGTGCCAGCAGCTTAGTCCCGGGAAACACTGAAGCTTTCTTT
CASSLVPGNTEAFF
>TRBV5-1|TRBJ2-2|-|-
TGCGCCAGCAGCTACCAACAGGGCGCCCGGGGCACCGGGGAGCTGTTTTTT
CASSYQQGARGTGELFF
>TRBV7-9|TRBJ2-3|-|-
TGTGCCAGCAGCTCCCAGGGGGGGCCGGGAGGGTTCCTCACAGATACGCAGTATTTT
CASSSQGGPGGFLTDTQYF
>TRBV18|TRBJ2-7|-|TRBD1
TGTGCCAGCTCACCACTGGACAGGAACGAGCAGTACTTC
CASSPLDRNEQYF
>TRBV11-2|TRBJ2-3|few|-
TGTGCCAGCAGTACTAGCCCTAGCACAGATACGCAGTATTTT
CASSTSPSTDTQYF
>TRBV15|TRBJ2-5|once|TRBD2
TGTGCCACCAGCAGAGATTGGAGCGGGAGGGAGACCCAGTACTTC
CATSRDWSGRETQYF
>TRBV28|TRBJ2-1|once|TRBD2
TGTGCCAGCAGTGATGCGGGGATAGCGGGGCCGAGCTCCTACAATGAGCAGTTCTTC
CASSDAGIAGPSSYNEQFF
>TRBV28|TRBJ1-4|-|-
TGTGCCAGCAGTCAGGGAGGGGCTAATGAAAAACTGTTTTTT
CASSQGGANEKLFF
>TRBV21-1|TRBJ2-7|few|-
TGTGCCAGCAGCAAAGGGGGGTCGGCTAGCGGGTGCAGCTCCTACGAGCAGTACTTC
CASSKGGSASGCSSYEQYF
>TRBV7-6|TRBJ2-5|few|-
TGTGCCAGCATCCCATGGGGGGGGCGAGAGACCCAGTACTTC
CASIPWGGRETQYF
>TRBV6-5|TRBJ1-5|few|TRBD1
TGTGCCAGCAGTTCCCCCGGACAGGGCGGGAATCAGCCCCAGCATTTT
CASSSPGQGGNQPQHF
>TRBV7-9|TRBJ2-7|-|TRBD2
TGTGCCAGCAGCCACGGGGGGACTAGAATATACGAGCAGTACTTC
CASSHGGTRIYEQYF
>TRBV29-1|TRBJ2-3|-|-
TGCAGCGCTCGAGAAGGGGGCACAGATACGCAGTATTTT
CSAREGGTDTQYF
>TRBV19|TRBJ1-5|-|-
TGTGCCAGTAGTATTACGGGGAGCAGCGAGCCCCAGCATTTT
CASSITGSSEPQHF
>TRBV11-2|TRBJ2-7|-|-
TGTGCCAGCAGCTTAGGGACAAAACCTTTATCCTACGAGCAGTACTTC
CASSLGTKPLSYEQYF
>TRBV28|TRBJ1-5|once|TRBD1
TGTGCCAGCAGTTATACAGGGGGCGGGCAGCCCCAGCATTTT
CASSYTGGGQPQHF
>TRBV6-1|TRBJ2-2|-|TRBD2
TGTGCCAGCAGACGCATAGCGGGAGGGATCGGGGAGCTGTTTTTT
CASRRIAGGIGELFF
>TRBV11-2|TRBJ1-1|-|-
TGTGCCAGCGACAATAGCGGGACTGAAGCTTTCTTT
CASDNSGTEAFF
>TRBV19|TRBJ1-5|-|-
TGTGCCAGTAGTCAGGGTAATCAGCCCCAGCATTTT
CASSQGNQPQHF
>TRBV7-9|TRBJ2-1|-|-
TGTTCCAGCAGCCCCGGACCCGGGGCAGGGGTCTACAATGAGCAGTTCTTC
CSSSPGPGAGVYNEQFF
>TRBV18|TRBJ1-5|once|-
TGTGCCAGCTCACCACCGCAGTCAGGGGATAATCAGCCCCAGCATTTT
CASSPPQSGDNQPQHF
>TRBV19|TRBJ2-1|-|TRBD2
TGTGCCAGTAGTGTCACCGGGACTAGCGGGGGGTACAATGAGCAGTTCTTC
CASSVTGTSGGYNEQFF
>TRBV7-2|TRBJ1-2|once|-
TGTGCCAGCAGCGCAACAGGGTGGAGGGGCTACACCTTC
CASSATGWRGYTF
>TRBV6-1|TRBJ2-3|-|TRBD2
TGTGCCAGCAGCGAATCCTCTAGCGGGAGGGCTGAGGATACGCAGTATTTT
CASSESSSGRAEDTQYF
>TRBV2|TRBJ1-6|-|TRBD1
TGTGCCAGCGGGGGACAGGGGGCTGAATCACCCCTCCACTTT
CASGGQGAESPLHF
>TRBV19|TRBJ2-1|-|-
TGTGCCAGTAGTATGGCCCCAGGGGCTAGCTCCTACAATGAGCAGTTCTTC
CASSMAPGASSYNEQFF
>TRBV27|TRBJ1-2|few|-
TGTGCCAGCAGTTTACAGGGGAACTATGGCTACACCTTC
CASSLQGNYGYTF
>TRBV7-9|TRBJ1-3|-|-
TGTGCCAGCAGCCCCGAGGGCGAAAACACCATATATTTT
CASSPEGENTIYF
>TRBV6-5|TRBJ2-7|-|TRBD2
TGTGCCAGCAGTTACTCGCCTGGCGGGAGCTACGAGCAGTACTTC
CASSYSPGGSYEQYF
>TRBV4-1|TRBJ2-1|-|TRBD2
TGCGCCAGCAGCCACCTTGGACTAGATGTCGGCAATGAGCAGTTCTTC
CASSHLGLDVGNEQFF
>TRBV2|TRBJ1-5|once|-
TGTGCCAGCAGTGAAGCGCTTTGGCAGATCCACAATCAGCCCCAGCATTTT
CASSEALWQIHNQPQHF